Listed here are 2 T cell receptor beta chains from one sample, sequenced in a study of identical twins. TCRdb redid the calling of the 5' RACE reads with MiXCR, one entry per CDR3 protein. Altogether some 1,700,000 distinct CDR3 sequences are present, about 32% being singletons, with the ten largest covering less than 0.35%. Sequencing was done on a sample of cord blood. These receptors originate from a newborn girl in good health.

The table lists this clonotype with a few counts. The genes are TRBV2 and TRBJ2-5; 9 bases fit TRBD2. This CDR3 spans 15 amino acids. The V gene's germline CDR1 is SNHLY and CDR2 FYNNEI. J lost 2 bases, V lost 3 bases, and 4 bases had no gene match. This CDR3 is CASSEPSGVQETQYF. The DNA for the CDR3 is TGTGCCAGCAGTGAGCCTAGCGGGGTACAAGAGACCCAGTACTTC.

This sequence joins TRBV7-2 and TRBJ2-7; TRBD1 might be the D (6 bases). The germline CDR1 and CDR2 sequences are SGHTA and FQGNSA. V was clipped by 5 bases and J by 0 bases, with 20 bases between them. This CDR3 spans 17 amino acids. CDR3 nucleotide sequence: TGTGCCAGCAGCGTTAATTCCGGGACATACGGCTCCTACGAGCAGTACTTC. Amino acid sequence: CASSVNSGTYGSYEQYF.